The clone carrying this T cell receptor (beta chain) has a count of ten or more. Its antigen is not known. The record originates from a study of regulatory T cells in long-lasting Graves disease. Regarding the study as a whole: Persistent Graves' patients possessed reduced TCR diversity relative to recently diagnosed ones. Only peripheral blood was studied, not thyroid tissue. Clonotypes that were public and shared totalled 2,500 to 3,500 in persistent patients versus around 970 in new patients.

Time point here: newly diagnosed GD, antithyroid drugs for less than 3 months. TCR sequences were obtained from RNA taken from PBMCs. J gave up 0 bases and V 4 bases, and 1 base lay outside the gene matches. Germline CDR1 is SGHNT and CDR2 is YENEEA. This CDR3 region has 16 residues. In building TCR beta libraries, iRepertoire HTBI primers were used together with Arm-PCR of CDR3 regions. MiXCR, applied by TCRdb to the multiplex PCR reads, yields one record per CDR3 protein. The sample contains over 200,000 distinct CDR3 sequences, roughly 18% of which appear only once. The chain uses TRBV11-3 and TRBJ2-3; 13 bases map to TRBD2. The sample in question was peripheral blood mononuclear cells (PBMCs), obtained at new diagnosis, from a patient treated with antithyroid drugs. This receptor was taken from a female donor with Graves disease. CDR3 DNA sequence: TGTGCCAGCAGCTCGGGACTAGCGGGAAGCACAGATACGCAGTATTTT. Its protein product is CASSSGLAGSTDTQYF.